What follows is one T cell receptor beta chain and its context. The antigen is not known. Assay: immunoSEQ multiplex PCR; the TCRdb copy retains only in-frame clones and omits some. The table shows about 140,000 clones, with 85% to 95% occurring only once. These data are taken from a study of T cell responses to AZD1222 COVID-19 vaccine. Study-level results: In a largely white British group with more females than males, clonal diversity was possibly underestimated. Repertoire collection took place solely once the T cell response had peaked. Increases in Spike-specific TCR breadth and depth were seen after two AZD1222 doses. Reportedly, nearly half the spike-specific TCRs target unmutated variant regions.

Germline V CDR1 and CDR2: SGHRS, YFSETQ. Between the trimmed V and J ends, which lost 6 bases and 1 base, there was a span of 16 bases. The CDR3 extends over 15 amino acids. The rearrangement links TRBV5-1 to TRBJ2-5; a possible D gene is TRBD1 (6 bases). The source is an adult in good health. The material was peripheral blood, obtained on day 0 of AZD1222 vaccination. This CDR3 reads CASNETGTLQETQYF. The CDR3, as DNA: TGCGCCAGCAACGAAACCGGGACACTCCAAGAGACCCAGTACTTC.